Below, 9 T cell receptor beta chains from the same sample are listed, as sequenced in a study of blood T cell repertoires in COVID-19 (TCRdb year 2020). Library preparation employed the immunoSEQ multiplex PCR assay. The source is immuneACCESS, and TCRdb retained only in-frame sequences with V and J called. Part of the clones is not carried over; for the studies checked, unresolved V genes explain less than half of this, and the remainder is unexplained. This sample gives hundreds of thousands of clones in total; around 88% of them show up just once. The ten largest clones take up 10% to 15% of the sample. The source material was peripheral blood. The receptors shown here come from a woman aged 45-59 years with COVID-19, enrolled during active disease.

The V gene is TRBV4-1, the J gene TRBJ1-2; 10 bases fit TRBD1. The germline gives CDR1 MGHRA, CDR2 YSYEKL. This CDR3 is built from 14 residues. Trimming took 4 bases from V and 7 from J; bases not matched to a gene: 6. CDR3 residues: CASSLDRGSGGYTF. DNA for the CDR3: TGCGCCAGCAGCCTGGACAGGGGGTCCGGTGGCTACACCTTC.

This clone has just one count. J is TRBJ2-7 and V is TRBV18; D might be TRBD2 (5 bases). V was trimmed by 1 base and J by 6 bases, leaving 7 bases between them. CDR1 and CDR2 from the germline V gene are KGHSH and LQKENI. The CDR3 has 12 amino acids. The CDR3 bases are TGTGCCAGCTCACCACGAGAGGGCGAGCAGTACTTC. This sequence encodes CASSPREGEQYF.

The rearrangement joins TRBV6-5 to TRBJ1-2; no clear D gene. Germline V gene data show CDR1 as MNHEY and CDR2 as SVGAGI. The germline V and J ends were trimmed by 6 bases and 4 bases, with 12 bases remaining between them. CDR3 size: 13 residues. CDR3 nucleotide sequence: TGTGCCAGCAGCAACCACCCGAGCTATGGCTACACCTTC. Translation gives CASSNHPSYGYTF.

The CDR3 nucleotides read TGCAGCGACGACTGGAACACTGAAGCTTTCTTT. Protein: CSDDWNTEAFF. The chain has TRBV29-1 and TRBJ1-1; D is undetermined. The CDR3 is 11 residues long. Germline V gene sequence: CDR1 SQVTM, CDR2 ANQGSEA. The V end lost 7 bases, the J end lost 1 base, and 7 bases lay between the germline ends.

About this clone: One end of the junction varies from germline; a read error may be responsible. The CDR3 loop reads CASSDSPSSYNEQFF. The CDR3 bases are TGTGCCAGCAGTGACTCCCCGAGCTCCTACAATGAGCAGTTCTTC. V usage is TRBV6-5 and J usage is TRBJ2-1, with D unresolved. The CDR3 is 15 residues long. Germline values: CDR1 MNHEY, CDR2 SVGAGI.

The CDR3: CASSQELAGGPLYNEQFF. CDR3 bases: TGTGCCAGCAGCCAAGAACTAGCGGGGGGGCCCCTCTACAATGAGCAGTTCTTC. This chain links TRBV4-2 with TRBJ2-1; TRBD2 matches 13 bases. After removal of 0 bases from V and 3 bases from J, the junction contained 5 bases not matched to a gene. Germline CDR1 and CDR2: LGHNA and YNFKEQ. The CDR3 has 18 amino acids.

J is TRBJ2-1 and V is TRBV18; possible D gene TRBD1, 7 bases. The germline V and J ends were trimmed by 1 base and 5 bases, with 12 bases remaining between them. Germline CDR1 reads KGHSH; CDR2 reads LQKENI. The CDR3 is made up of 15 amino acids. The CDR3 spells CASSPRPRGDNEQFF. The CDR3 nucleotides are TGTGCCAGCTCACCACGTCCCAGGGGGGACAATGAGCAGTTCTTC. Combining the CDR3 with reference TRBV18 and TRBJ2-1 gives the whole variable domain NAGVMQNPRHLVRRRGQEARLRCSPMKGHSHVYWYRQLPEEGLKFMVYLQKENIIDESGMPKERFSAEFPKEGPSILRIQQVVRGDSAAYFCASSPRPRGDNEQFFGPGTRLTVL.

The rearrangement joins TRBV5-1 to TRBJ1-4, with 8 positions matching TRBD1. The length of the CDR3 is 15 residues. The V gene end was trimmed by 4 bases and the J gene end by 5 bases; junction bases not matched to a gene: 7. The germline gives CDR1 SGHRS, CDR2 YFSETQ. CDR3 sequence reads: CASSPLGQENEKLFF. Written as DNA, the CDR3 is TGCGCCAGCAGCCCGCTGGGACAGGAAAATGAAAAACTGTTTTTT.

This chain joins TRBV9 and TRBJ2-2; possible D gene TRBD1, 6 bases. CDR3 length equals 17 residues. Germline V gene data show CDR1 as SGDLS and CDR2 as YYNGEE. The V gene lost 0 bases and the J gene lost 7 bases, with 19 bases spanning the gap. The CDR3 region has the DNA TGTGCCAGCAGCGTAGCCCCCCAGGGGCGTGGAATCGGGGAGCTGTTTTTT. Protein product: CASSVAPQGRGIGELFF.